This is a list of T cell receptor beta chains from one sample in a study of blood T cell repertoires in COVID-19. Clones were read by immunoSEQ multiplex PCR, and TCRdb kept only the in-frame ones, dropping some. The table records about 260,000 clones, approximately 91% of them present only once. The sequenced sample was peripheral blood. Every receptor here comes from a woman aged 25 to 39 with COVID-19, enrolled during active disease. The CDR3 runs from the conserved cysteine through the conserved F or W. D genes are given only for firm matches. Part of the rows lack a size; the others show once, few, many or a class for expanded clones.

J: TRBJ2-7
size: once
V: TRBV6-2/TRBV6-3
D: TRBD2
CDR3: CASSYGLAASYEQYF
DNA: TGTGCCAGCAGTTACGGACTAGCGGCCTCCTACGAGCAGTACTTC

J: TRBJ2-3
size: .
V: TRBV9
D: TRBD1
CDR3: CASSDVPPGRGLTDTQYF
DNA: TGTGCCAGCAGCGACGTCCCACCGGGTAGGGGGCTCACAGATACGCAGTATTTT

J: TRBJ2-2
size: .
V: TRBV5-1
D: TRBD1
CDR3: CASSHTGGAGGELFF
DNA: TGCGCCAGCAGCCACACAGGGGGCGCGGGCGGGGAGCTGTTTTTT

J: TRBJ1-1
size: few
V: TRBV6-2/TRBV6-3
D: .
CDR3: CASSYTRQTEAFF
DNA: TGTGCCAGCAGTTACACCAGACAAACTGAAGCTTTCTTT

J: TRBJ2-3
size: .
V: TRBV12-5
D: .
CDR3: CASGSSGDTQYF
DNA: TGTGCTAGTGGTTCGTCGGGAGATACGCAGTATTTT

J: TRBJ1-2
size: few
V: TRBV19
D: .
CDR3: CASSSHYGYTF
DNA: TGTGCCAGTAGCTCTCACTATGGCTACACCTTC

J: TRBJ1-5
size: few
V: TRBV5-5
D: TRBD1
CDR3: CASSPGQGGLNQPQHF
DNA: TGTGCCAGCAGCCCCGGACAGGGCGGACTCAATCAGCCCCAGCATTTT

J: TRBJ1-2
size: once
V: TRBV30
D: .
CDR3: CAWSAAAFYGYTF
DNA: TGTGCCTGGAGTGCTGCGGCTTTCTATGGCTACACCTTC

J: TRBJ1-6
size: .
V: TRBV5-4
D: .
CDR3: CASSLATGGNSPLHF
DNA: TGTGCCAGCAGCTTGGCCACGGGAGGTAATTCACCCCTCCACTTT

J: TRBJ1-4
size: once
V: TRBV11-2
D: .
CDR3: CASSLGMGGKLFF
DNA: TGTGCCAGCAGCTTAGGGATGGGCGGGAAACTGTTTTTT

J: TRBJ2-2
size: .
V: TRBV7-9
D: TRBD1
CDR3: CASSTHRGHDTGELFF
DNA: TGTGCCAGCAGCACTCACAGGGGGCACGACACCGGGGAGCTGTTTTTT

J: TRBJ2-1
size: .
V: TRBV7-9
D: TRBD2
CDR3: CASSSSGRLYNEQFF
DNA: TGTGCCAGCAGCTCTAGCGGGAGGCTCTACAATGAGCAGTTCTTC

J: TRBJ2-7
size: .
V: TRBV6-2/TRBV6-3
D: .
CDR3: CASSYGLAYEQYF
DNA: TGTGCCAGCAGTTACGGGCTAGCGTACGAGCAGTACTTC

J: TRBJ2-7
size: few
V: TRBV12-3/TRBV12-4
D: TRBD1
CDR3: CASTRTGSYEQYF
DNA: TGTGCCAGCACCCGGACAGGGTCTTACGAGCAGTACTTC

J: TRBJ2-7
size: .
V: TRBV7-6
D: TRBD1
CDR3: CASSSGTGISYEQYF
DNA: TGTGCCAGCAGCTCCGGGACAGGGATCTCCTACGAGCAGTACTTC

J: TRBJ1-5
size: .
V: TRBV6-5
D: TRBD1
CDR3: CASSRDRGGQPQHF
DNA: TGTGCCAGCAGCAGGGACAGGGGAGGGCAGCCCCAGCATTTT

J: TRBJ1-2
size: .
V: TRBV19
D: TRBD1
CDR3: CASTGTGYYGYTF
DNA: TGTGCCAGTACCGGGACAGGGTACTATGGCTACACCTTC

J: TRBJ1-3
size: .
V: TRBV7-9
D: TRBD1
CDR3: CASSSDRAQGNTIYF
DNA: TGTGCCAGCAGCTCGGACAGGGCGCAGGGAAACACCATATATTTT

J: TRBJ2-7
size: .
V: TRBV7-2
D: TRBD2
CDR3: CASSYAGTSGYEQYF
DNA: TGTGCCAGCAGTTATGCCGGGACTAGCGGGTACGAGCAGTACTTC

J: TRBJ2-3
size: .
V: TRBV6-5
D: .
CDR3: CASPREGTDTQYF
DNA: TGTGCCAGCCCCAGGGAGGGCACAGATACGCAGTATTTT

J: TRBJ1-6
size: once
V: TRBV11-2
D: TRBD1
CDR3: CASSLEGGGYNSPLHF
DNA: TGTGCCAGCAGCTTAGAAGGGGGCGGCTATAATTCACCCCTCCACTTT

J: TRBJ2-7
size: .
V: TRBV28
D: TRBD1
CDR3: CASSFQGTGGSYEQYF
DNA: TGTGCCAGCAGTTTTCAGGGGACAGGCGGTTCCTACGAGCAGTACTTC

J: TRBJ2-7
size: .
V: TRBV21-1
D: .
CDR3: CASSTGFLAREQYF
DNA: TGTGCCAGCAGCACGGGTTTTCTAGCGCGGGAGCAGTACTTC

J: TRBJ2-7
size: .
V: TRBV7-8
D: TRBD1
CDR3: CASSLALGTGYEQYF
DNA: TGTGCCAGCAGCTTAGCGCTCGGGACAGGCTACGAGCAGTACTTC

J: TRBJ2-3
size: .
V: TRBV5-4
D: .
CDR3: CASSLAGERSTDTQYF
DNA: TGTGCCAGCAGCTTGGCCGGCGAGCGGTCCACAGATACGCAGTATTTT

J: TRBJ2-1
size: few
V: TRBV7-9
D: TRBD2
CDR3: CASSSGLANEQFF
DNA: TGTGCCAGCAGCTCCGGACTAGCGAATGAGCAGTTCTTC

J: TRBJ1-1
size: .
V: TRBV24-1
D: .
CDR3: CATSQGTKNTEAFF
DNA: TGTGCCACCAGTCAGGGGACAAAGAACACTGAAGCTTTCTTT

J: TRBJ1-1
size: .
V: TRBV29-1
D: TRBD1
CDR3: CSVMTGAGTEAFF
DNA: TGCAGCGTTATGACAGGGGCTGGGACTGAAGCTTTCTTT

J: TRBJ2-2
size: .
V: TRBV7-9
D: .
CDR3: CASSLKATGKGGELFF
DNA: TGTGCCAGCAGCTTAAAGGCGACGGGAAAGGGCGGGGAGCTGTTTTTT

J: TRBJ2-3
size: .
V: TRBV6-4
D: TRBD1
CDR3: CASSDGQGADTQYF
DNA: TGTGCCAGCAGTGACGGACAGGGGGCAGATACGCAGTATTTT

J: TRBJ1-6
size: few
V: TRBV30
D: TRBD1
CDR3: CAWSETGGPLHF
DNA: TGTGCCTGGAGTGAAACAGGGGGGCCCCTCCACTTT

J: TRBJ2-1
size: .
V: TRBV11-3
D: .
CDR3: CASSLDLLAEQFF
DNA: TGTGCCAGCAGCTTAGATTTGTTAGCGGAGCAGTTCTTC

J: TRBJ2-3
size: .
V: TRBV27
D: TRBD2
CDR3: CASRGTSGTSTDTQYF
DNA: TGTGCCAGCAGGGGGACTAGCGGGACGAGCACAGATACGCAGTATTTT

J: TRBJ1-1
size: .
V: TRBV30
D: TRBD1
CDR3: CAFTPTGKTEAFF
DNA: TGTGCCTTTACCCCGACAGGGAAGACTGAAGCTTTCTTT

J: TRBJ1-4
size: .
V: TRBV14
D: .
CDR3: CASSQEGDSLFF
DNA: TGTGCCAGCAGCCAAGAGGGGGACTCCCTGTTTTTT

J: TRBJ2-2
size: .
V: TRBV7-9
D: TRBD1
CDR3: CASSSRQGATGELFF
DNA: TGTGCCAGCAGCTCTAGACAGGGGGCAACCGGGGAGCTGTTTTTT

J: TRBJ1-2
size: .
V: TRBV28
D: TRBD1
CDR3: CASSLGQRGYTF
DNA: TGTGCCAGCAGTTTGGGACAGAGGGGCTACACCTTC

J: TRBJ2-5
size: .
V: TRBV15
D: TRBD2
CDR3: CATRRRLAGGPVGETQYF
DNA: TGTGCCACCAGGAGACGGCTAGCGGGAGGGCCGGTCGGGGAGACCCAGTACTTC

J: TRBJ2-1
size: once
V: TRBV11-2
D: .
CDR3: CASSLDLRINEQFF
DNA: TGTGCCAGCAGCTTAGATCTCAGAATCAATGAGCAGTTCTTC

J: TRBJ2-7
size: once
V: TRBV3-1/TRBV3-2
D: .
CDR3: CASSQDVTAGEQYF
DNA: TGTGCCAGCAGCCAAGATGTAACGGCGGGAGAGCAGTACTTC

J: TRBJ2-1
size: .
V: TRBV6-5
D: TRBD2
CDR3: CASRPAGGEYNEQFF
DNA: TGTGCCAGCAGGCCCGCGGGGGGAGAATACAATGAGCAGTTCTTC

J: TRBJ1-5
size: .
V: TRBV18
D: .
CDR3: CASSPGVAGRQPQHF
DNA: TGTGCCAGCTCACCAGGGGTAGCAGGGCGTCAGCCCCAGCATTTT

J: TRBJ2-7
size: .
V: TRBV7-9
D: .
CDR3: CASSWRAPIYEQYF
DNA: TGTGCCAGCAGCTGGAGGGCGCCAATCTACGAGCAGTACTTC

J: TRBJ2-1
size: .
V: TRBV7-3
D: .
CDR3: CASSRRLDNEQFF
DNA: TGTGCCAGCAGCCGCAGACTGGACAATGAGCAGTTCTTC

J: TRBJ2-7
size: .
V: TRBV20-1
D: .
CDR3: CSAKGDYEQYF
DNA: TGCAGTGCGAAGGGGGACTACGAGCAGTACTTC

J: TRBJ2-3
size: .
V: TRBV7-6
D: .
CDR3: CASSSSIADTQYF
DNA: TGTGCCAGCAGCTCTAGCATAGCAGATACGCAGTATTTT

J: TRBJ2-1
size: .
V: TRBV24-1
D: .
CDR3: CATSDWGDHEQFF
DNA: TGTGCCACCAGTGATTGGGGGGACCACGAGCAGTTCTTC

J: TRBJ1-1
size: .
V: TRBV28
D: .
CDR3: CASSFPPQGRTEAFF
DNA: TGTGCCAGCAGTTTCCCCCCACAGGGCCGAACTGAAGCTTTCTTT

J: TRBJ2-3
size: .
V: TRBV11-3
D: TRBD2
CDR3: CASSLGPPGLATGTDTQYF
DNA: TGTGCCAGCAGCTTAGGCCCTCCGGGACTAGCGACAGGCACAGATACGCAGTATTTT

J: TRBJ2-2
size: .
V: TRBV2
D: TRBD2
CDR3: CASSEVSSGRGVGELFF
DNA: TGTGCCAGCAGTGAGGTATCTAGCGGGAGAGGAGTCGGGGAGCTGTTTTTT

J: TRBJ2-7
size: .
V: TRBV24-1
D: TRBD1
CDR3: CATSGPRSGQGTYEQYF
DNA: TGTGCCACCAGTGGCCCTAGGTCTGGACAGGGTACCTACGAGCAGTACTTC

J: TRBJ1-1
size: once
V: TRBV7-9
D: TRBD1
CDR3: CASSNPTGGTEAFF
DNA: TGTGCCAGCAGCAACCCCACAGGGGGCACTGAAGCTTTCTTT

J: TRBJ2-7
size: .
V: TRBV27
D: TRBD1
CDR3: CASSSGGYEQYF
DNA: TGTGCCAGCAGTTCAGGGGGCTACGAGCAGTACTTC

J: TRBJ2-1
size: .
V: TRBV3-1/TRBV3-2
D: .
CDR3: CASSRRHRGGEQFF
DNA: TGTGCCAGCAGCCGAAGACACAGGGGAGGCGAGCAGTTCTTC